These T cell receptor beta chains were read from a single sample in a study of CD8+ T cells in alopecia areata. Generated by immunoSEQ multiplex PCR, the TCRdb table keeps only in-frame clones and is missing some. The sample records 110,000 to 150,000 clones, about 88% being singletons. Source: CD8+ T cells sorted from blood, taken at week 4, from a patient treated with tofacitinib. The receptors come from a human donor with alopecia areata. CDR3s include the opening cysteine and the closing phenylalanine or tryptophan. Fields, in order: D gene, V gene, clone size, J gene, CDR3 DNA, CDR3 protein. The D gene is left open where the match is weak. Clone size, where shown, is once, few, many, or a class for clones that have expanded.

d_call: TRBD1
v_call: TRBV7-9
clone_size: .
j_call: TRBJ2-3
cdr3_nt: TGTGCCAGCAGTGCCTGGACAGGGTGGACAGATACGCAGTATTTT
cdr3_aa: CASSAWTGWTDTQYF

d_call: .
v_call: TRBV27
clone_size: .
j_call: TRBJ1-5
cdr3_nt: TGTGCCAGCAGTCTGGCCCACATGTACAATCAGCCCCAGCATTTT
cdr3_aa: CASSLAHMYNQPQHF

d_call: TRBD2
v_call: TRBV29-1
clone_size: .
j_call: TRBJ2-7
cdr3_nt: TGCAGCGTTGAAAGGCGGGAGGGCTCCTACGAGCAGTACTTC
cdr3_aa: CSVERREGSYEQYF

d_call: TRBD2
v_call: TRBV10-3
clone_size: .
j_call: TRBJ2-7
cdr3_nt: TGTGCCATCAGTGAGGACATGGGACTAGCGAGTTACGAGCAGTACTTC
cdr3_aa: CAISEDMGLASYEQYF

d_call: TRBD1
v_call: TRBV7-9
clone_size: once
j_call: TRBJ1-4
cdr3_nt: TGTGCCAGCAGCGAGACAGGGGGCAGGGAAAAACTGTTTTTT
cdr3_aa: CASSETGGREKLFF

d_call: .
v_call: TRBV30
clone_size: .
j_call: TRBJ2-7
cdr3_nt: TGTGCCTGGAGTGTGGCAGGGTCGTTCTCCTACGAGCAGTACTTC
cdr3_aa: CAWSVAGSFSYEQYF

d_call: TRBD1
v_call: TRBV4-1
clone_size: .
j_call: TRBJ2-2
cdr3_nt: TGCGCCAGCAGCCCTACAGGGGGCGCGACCGGGGAGCTGTTTTTT
cdr3_aa: CASSPTGGATGELFF

d_call: .
v_call: TRBV7-8
clone_size: .
j_call: TRBJ2-3
cdr3_nt: TGTGCCAGCAGCTTAGTCCCCCCAGGGAGCGGCACAGATACGCAGTATTTT
cdr3_aa: CASSLVPPGSGTDTQYF

d_call: .
v_call: TRBV5-6
clone_size: .
j_call: TRBJ2-1
cdr3_nt: TGTGCCAGCAGCTTTATACAGGGAAATTACAATGAGCAGTTCTTC
cdr3_aa: CASSFIQGNYNEQFF

d_call: TRBD1
v_call: TRBV5-6
clone_size: .
j_call: TRBJ1-4
cdr3_nt: TGTGCCAGCAGCTTCGGGACAGGGGGCGAAAAACTGTTTTTT
cdr3_aa: CASSFGTGGEKLFF

d_call: .
v_call: TRBV4-1
clone_size: .
j_call: TRBJ2-1
cdr3_nt: TGCGCCAGCCCCCAGCAGGTTGACAATTTTAGTGAGCAGTTCTTC
cdr3_aa: CASPQQVDNFSEQFF

d_call: .
v_call: TRBV29-1
clone_size: .
j_call: TRBJ1-2
cdr3_nt: TGCAGCGTTGACGAAGGGTCCCACACCTTC
cdr3_aa: CSVDEGSHTF

d_call: TRBD1
v_call: TRBV29-1
clone_size: .
j_call: TRBJ1-1
cdr3_nt: TGCAGCGTTGAATTGACAGGGAGGATGGGTCGCACTGAAGCTTTCTTT
cdr3_aa: CSVELTGRMGRTEAFF

d_call: .
v_call: TRBV25-1
clone_size: .
j_call: TRBJ2-1
cdr3_nt: TGTGCCAGCAGTTATATTAATGAGCAGTTCTTC
cdr3_aa: CASSYINEQFF

d_call: .
v_call: TRBV29-1
clone_size: .
j_call: TRBJ2-7
cdr3_nt: TGCAGCGCCGGCGACGGACTCTCCTACGAGCAGTACTTC
cdr3_aa: CSAGDGLSYEQYF

d_call: .
v_call: TRBV9
clone_size: .
j_call: TRBJ2-1
cdr3_nt: TGTGCCAGCAGCGTCGGATCCGACTCCTACAATGAGCAGTTCTTC
cdr3_aa: CASSVGSDSYNEQFF

d_call: TRBD2
v_call: TRBV7-9
clone_size: .
j_call: TRBJ2-7
cdr3_nt: TGTGCCAGCAGCTCGGAGACTAGCGGAGATCCCTACGAGCAGTACTTC
cdr3_aa: CASSSETSGDPYEQYF

d_call: .
v_call: TRBV27
clone_size: .
j_call: TRBJ2-3
cdr3_nt: TGTGCCAGCAGTTTCTTGGCAGATACGCAGTATTTT
cdr3_aa: CASSFLADTQYF

d_call: .
v_call: TRBV9
clone_size: .
j_call: TRBJ2-1
cdr3_nt: TGTGCCAGCAGCGTAGATGAAAGTCATGAGCAGTTCTTC
cdr3_aa: CASSVDESHEQFF

d_call: TRBD1
v_call: TRBV2
clone_size: once
j_call: TRBJ2-5
cdr3_nt: TGTGCCAGCAGTCCGGGACAGGGGATTCAGACCCAGTACTTC
cdr3_aa: CASSPGQGIQTQYF

d_call: .
v_call: TRBV30
clone_size: .
j_call: TRBJ2-3
cdr3_nt: TGTGCCTGCTGGACCGGTGGCACAGATACGCAGTATTTT
cdr3_aa: CACWTGGTDTQYF

d_call: .
v_call: TRBV29-1
clone_size: .
j_call: TRBJ2-7
cdr3_nt: TGCAGCGGGGTAGACTCCCCCTACGAGCAGTACTTC
cdr3_aa: CSGVDSPYEQYF

d_call: .
v_call: TRBV5-1
clone_size: .
j_call: TRBJ2-1
cdr3_nt: TGCGCCAGCAGCTTGGCCCTGAGCTCCTACAATGAGCAGTTCTTC
cdr3_aa: CASSLALSSYNEQFF

d_call: .
v_call: TRBV19
clone_size: .
j_call: TRBJ2-7
cdr3_nt: TGTGCCAGTAGTATGGGGGAATCCTACGAGCAGTACTTC
cdr3_aa: CASSMGESYEQYF

d_call: .
v_call: TRBV7-8
clone_size: .
j_call: TRBJ2-2
cdr3_nt: TGTGCCAGCAGCTTGTCAGGGAATCCGAACACCGGGGAGCTGTTTTTT
cdr3_aa: CASSLSGNPNTGELFF

d_call: TRBD2
v_call: TRBV27
clone_size: .
j_call: TRBJ2-1
cdr3_nt: TGTGCCAGCAGTTTATTGGGCGGGGGGGCCAGCTCCTACAATGAGCAGTTCTTC
cdr3_aa: CASSLLGGGASSYNEQFF

d_call: .
v_call: TRBV5-6
clone_size: .
j_call: TRBJ2-1
cdr3_nt: TGTGCCAGCAGCACAGGGTCGCCCTACAATGAGCAGTTCTTC
cdr3_aa: CASSTGSPYNEQFF